This T cell receptor (beta chain) originates from a study of blood T cell repertoires in COVID-19 (dated by TCRdb to the early 2020s). The study in broad terms: Samples from collaborators originated in the United States, Italy and Spain and spanned both the acute and convalescent phases of COVID-19. The material from the prospective study consisted of cDNA or gDNA derived from T cells, B-cell-depleted T cells, or PBMCs. Subjects who had been exposed to COVID-19, were actively infected with it, or had recovered from it provided the deeply sampled blood TCRbeta repertoires that made up the dataset. A freely available public database, intended as a resource for researchers studying the immune response to SARS-CoV-2, is where the repertoires were released. Samples were obtained from the ongoing ImmuneRACE study (first 160 participants) and from 1,200 or so subjects provided by 6 global collaborators. Nearly every sample came with metadata listing a de-identified subject ID, COVID-19 status, age in years and sex. Where available, HLA class I and class II types were obtained from metadata supplied by the sample provider rather than from assay-based typing. The study at large found these results: Clinical and demographic metadata were provided uncurated, with the amount varying by source and participant.

For CDR1 and CDR2, the germline V gene lists KGHSH and LQKENI. The CDR3 runs 14 residues from the cysteine to the phenylalanine. The only DNA kept is the CDR3, 42 bases in frame from the first base. V and J are trimmed by 6 bases and 5 bases, and the gene matches miss 7 bases of the junction. Participants in the prospective study were enrolled through a virtual design, were aged roughly 18 to 100 years, and lived in roughly 24 United States geographic areas. In the prospective study, cohorts were assigned on the basis of participant-reported clinical history obtained from a screening survey and a study questionnaire. Exposed participants had been in contact, within 2 weeks of entering the study, with a person who had a PCR-confirmed or clinician-diagnosed case of COVID-19. In the prospective study, mobile phlebotomists collected whole blood, serum and a nasopharyngeal or oropharyngeal swab from each participant. Prospective study participants could optionally give additional blood draws and questionnaires over an approximately 2-month period. Before DNA extraction, blood samples from the prospective study were shipped at room temperature or frozen.

Points on this clone: It lacks a known antigen. No much larger clone exists at a distance of one base, and base qualities are not known.

TCRbeta CDR3 regions were amplified from genomic DNA using the immunoSEQ Assay, a bias-controlled multiplex PCR. Under the source paper's analysis protocol: The number of nucleated cells in each sample was estimated from the amplification of reference gene primers within the assay. To quantify the absolute abundance of each unique TCRbeta CDR3 rearrangement, sequence reads were collapsed and filtered. For each sample, productive Simpson clonality was calculated by taking the square root of Simpson's diversity index across productive rearrangements. TCRdb retrieved this table from immuneACCESS and kept in-frame rearrangements only. Not all clones are present; in checked studies, unresolved V genes account for under half, and no reason is known for the remainder. The V and J calls and the clone size are those of that table, but D and trimming were determined from the DNA. This sample lists approximately 220,000 clones; around 82% were detected once. The biggest ten clones account for 4.8% of the sample.

The receptor was isolated from a woman aged 45-65 years who had been exposed to COVID-19. Material for sequencing was PBMCs or T cells enriched from blood (not recorded which). This chain joins TRBV18 to TRBJ2-1, and 7 junctional nucleotides match TRBD1. The DNA sequence reads TGTGCCAGCTCGCCAAGGGGACAGCACAATGAGCAGTTCTTC. It is translated as CASSPRGQHNEQFF.